The 4 T cell receptor beta chains given below trace back to one sample, sequenced in a study of blood T cell repertoires in COVID-19. Clones were read by immunoSEQ multiplex PCR, and TCRdb kept only the in-frame ones, dropping some. Of a few hundred thousand clones in the sample, roughly 80% were seen once. The sequenced material came from PBMCs or T cells enriched from blood (not recorded which). These TCRs come from a man in his forties or fifties who had been exposed to COVID-19.

The V and J genes are TRBV2 and TRBJ2-7; tentatively, D is TRBD1 (5 bases). This CDR3 comprises 14 residues. CDR1 SNHLY and CDR2 FYNNEI come from the germline V gene. V dropped 4 bases and J dropped 1 base, with 11 bases sitting between them. The chain's CDR3 is CASSVRGQSYEQYF. The CDR3 DNA follows: TGTGCCAGCAGTGTTAGGGGTCAATCCTACGAGCAGTACTTC.

The chain recombines TRBV5-4 with TRBJ1-3, with D possibly TRBD1 on 5 matching bases. Germline V gives CDR1 SGHNT, CDR2 YYREEE (reference sequence). The CDR3 covers 13 residues. V gave up 5 bases and J gave up 4 bases, with 10 bases separating them. The CDR3 is CASSRQGGNTIYF. The CDR3 region has the DNA TGTGCCAGCAGTAGGCAGGGAGGAAACACCATATATTTT.

V usage is TRBV7-8 and J usage is TRBJ2-7; 7 bases map to TRBD2. Per the germline V gene, CDR1 is SGHVS and CDR2 is FQNEAQ. After removal of 3 bases from V and 3 bases from J, the junction contained 8 bases not matched to a gene. The CDR3 loop spans 15 amino acids. CDR3 sequence: CASSFLAVSGYEQYF. The CDR3, as DNA: TGTGCCAGCAGCTTTCTAGCGGTATCGGGCTACGAGCAGTACTTC.

The chain recombines TRBV30 with TRBJ2-3; perhaps TRBD2 as D (5 bases). Germline CDR1 reads GTSNPN; CDR2 reads SVGIG (reference sequence). V was shortened by 1 base and J by 5 bases, with 7 bases between the two germline ends. This CDR3 spans 12 amino acids. In DNA form, the CDR3 reads TGTGCCTGGAGTGGTGGACTAGATACGCAGTATTTT. As protein: CAWSGGLDTQYF.